Listed here are 15 T cell receptor beta chains from one sample, sequenced in a study of T cells after yellow fever vaccination. TCRdb recomputed calls from the 5' RACE reads with MiXCR, one row per CDR3 protein. The sample records 250,000 to 350,000 distinct CDR3 sequences, approximately 7% being singletons. The sequencing used PBMCs, collected about 41 days after the first yellow fever vaccination. The receptor set was obtained from a man aged 18 to 29 who received the YFV17D yellow fever vaccine.

This clonotype was recorded a few times. The rearrangement uses TRBV9 and TRBJ2-3; 9 bases are a match to TRBD2. The V gene's germline CDR1 is SGDLS and CDR2 YYNGEE. The trim removed 0 bases at V and 7 bases at J, leaving 6 bases unmatched. CDR3 length: 15 residues. CDR3 in amino acids: CASSVGGGGAYTQYF. CDR3 sequence (DNA): TGTGCCAGCAGCGTAGGCGGCGGGGGGGCGTATACGCAGTATTTT. The complete variable domain, with remaining parts taken from reference TRBV9 and TRBJ2-3, reads DSGVTQTPKHLITATGQRVTLRCSPRSGDLSVYWYQQSLDQGLQFLIQYYNGEERAKGNILERFSAQQFPDLHSELNLSSLELGDSALYFCASSVGGGGAYTQYFGPGTRLTVL.

This clonotype was counted a few times. The rearrangement joins TRBV5-1 to TRBJ2-7; the D gene is possibly TRBD2 (6 bases). The CDR3 totals 15 residues. Germline V gene sequence: CDR1 SGHRS, CDR2 YFSETQ. The V end was cut by 0 bases, the J end by 3 bases, with 13 bases between. The CDR3 spells CASSLDMGGIYEQYF. The CDR3 DNA reads TGCGCCAGCAGCTTGGATATGGGGGGTATCTACGAGCAGTACTTC.

This clonotype has only a few counts. The chain uses TRBV7-7 and TRBJ2-1; 7 bases map to TRBD1. Germline-derived CDR1 and CDR2 are SSHAT and FNYEAQ (reference sequence). This CDR3 is built from 12 residues. Trimming took 5 bases from V and 7 from J; bases not matched to a gene: 2. The CDR3 region has the DNA TGTGCCAGCAGCCCGGGACAGAATGAGCAGTTCTTC. It encodes CASSPGQNEQFF.

Ten or more counts support this clonotype. V gene TRBV18 combines with J gene TRBJ1-1; 8 bases map to TRBD1. The CDR3 covers 14 residues. V dropped 6 bases and J dropped 4; count of bases not matched to a gene: 7. CDR1 and CDR2 from the germline V gene are KGHSH and LQKENI. CDR3 nucleotides: TGTGCCAGCTCGCGACAGGGGACGCGCACTGAAGCTTTCTTT. Translation: CASSRQGTRTEAFF.

This clonotype occurred many times. V usage is TRBV10-3 and J usage is TRBJ2-3; weak D call: TRBD2 (6 bases). Germline assignment: CDR1 ENHRY and CDR2 SYGVKD. Between the trimmed V and J ends, which lost 3 bases and 3 bases, there was a span of 13 bases. This CDR3 comprises 15 residues. The CDR3, as DNA: TGTGCCATCAGTGATAGTTCCCGGGGGACAGATACGCAGTATTTT. This sequence encodes CAISDSSRGTDTQYF.

This clonotype was recorded at least ten times. This chain joins TRBV18 and TRBJ2-1, with D unclear. The length of the CDR3 is 14 residues. V was pared by 4 bases and J by 7 bases, with 14 bases between. Per germline, CDR1 KGHSH and CDR2 LQKENI. In DNA, the CDR3 is TGTGCCAGCTCACAATCGACTTCCGGGAATGAGCAGTTCTTC. Protein sequence: CASSQSTSGNEQFF.

This clonotype was seen a handful of times. This chain joins TRBV12-3 or TRBV12-4 and TRBJ1-4; D is possibly TRBD1 (5 bases). Between the trimmed V and J ends, which lost 8 bases and 2 bases, there was a span of 12 bases. This CDR3 has 14 amino acids. The CDR3 DNA reads as TGTGCCAGCCAGGGAGACTTGACTAATGAAAAACTGTTTTTT. This sequence encodes CASQGDLTNEKLFF.

This clonotype was found a few times. The V gene is TRBV12-5, the J gene TRBJ2-7; 9 nucleotides agree with TRBD1. The CDR3 has 14 amino acids. CDR1 and CDR2 from the germline V gene are LGHNT and FRNRAP. V lost 6 bases and J lost 5; bases outside the gene matches: 8. The CDR3 nucleotides read TGTGCTAGTGGATCCGGGACAGGGATCCACGAGCAGTACTTC. As protein: CASGSGTGIHEQYF.

Here the CDR3 reads CASSPFERGNIGSSYNSPLHF. The CDR3 bases are TGTGCCAGCAGCCCCTTCGAGAGGGGGAATATTGGGAGCTCCTATAATTCACCCCTCCACTTT. V and J are TRBV13 and TRBJ1-6; the D gene is possibly TRBD1 (6 bases). Germline CDR1 reads PRHDT; CDR2 reads FYEKMQ (reference sequence). V was pared by 5 bases and J by 0 bases, with 26 bases between. This CDR3 comprises 21 residues.

This clonotype came up many times. The rearrangement uses TRBV19 and TRBJ1-4; D is possibly TRBD1 (6 bases). This CDR3 has 14 amino acids. Germline lookup yields CDR1 LNHDA and CDR2 SQIVND (reference sequence). Trimming shortened V by 5 bases and J by 8 bases, and 15 bases separated the two germline ends. CDR3 nucleotides: TGTGCCAGTAGTTCGGACAGAGGTCGCGAAAAACTGTTTTTT. Protein product: CASSSDRGREKLFF.

This clonotype has a count of ten or more. This chain connects TRBV12-3 or TRBV12-4 to TRBJ2-3; D may be TRBD1 (5 bases). V lost 3 bases, J lost 4 bases, and 5 bases lay in between. This CDR3 has 12 amino acids. CDR3 residues: CASSLTADTQYF. In DNA form, the CDR3 reads TGTGCCAGCAGTTTGACAGCAGATACGCAGTATTTT.

The chain uses TRBV6-2 or TRBV6-3 and TRBJ1-2, with TRBD1 identical over 8 bases. Unmatched junction bases numbered 4, after V lost 1 base and J lost 0 bases. The CDR3 loop spans 16 amino acids. Germline-derived CDR1 and CDR2 are MNHEY and SVGEGT. The CDR3 bases are TGTGCCAGCAGTTACTGGACAGGGAGGACTAACTATGGCTACACCTTC. It is translated as CASSYWTGRTNYGYTF.

Only a few counts were recorded for this clonotype. The chain is built from TRBV7-2 and TRBJ2-3; the match to TRBD1 covers 7 bases. Germline CDR1 reads SGHTA; CDR2 reads FQGNSA. This CDR3 spans 16 amino acids. Losses at the gene ends were 6 bases for V and 3 bases for J; bases not matched to a gene: 12. The CDR3 protein is CASRSYRQGRTDTQYF. CDR3 nucleotides: TGTGCCAGCAGATCATACCGACAGGGTAGAACAGATACGCAGTATTTT.

This chain joins TRBV6-5 and TRBJ1-5; perhaps TRBD1 as D (5 bases). Trimming removed 6 bases from V and 7 bases from J, with 13 bases in between. The germline V gene has CDR1 MNHEY and CDR2 SVGAGI. The CDR3 runs to 13 residues. The CDR3 coding sequence is TGTGCCAGCAGACACGCTACAGGACAGCCCCAGCATTTT. As protein: CASRHATGQPQHF.

The table lists this clonotype with many counts. V usage is TRBV10-3 and J usage is TRBJ2-6, with 11 bases lining up with TRBD1. J gave up 0 bases and V 6 bases, and 7 bases lay outside the gene matches. The CDR3 sequence is 18 residues long. The germline V gene has CDR1 ENHRY and CDR2 SYGVKD. The CDR3 DNA is TGTGCCATCAGGGGGACAGGGGGTTCCGCCTCTGGGGCCAACGTCCTGACTTTC. It is translated as CAIRGTGGSASGANVLTF.